This TCR beta chain was captured in a study of shared clonotypes between healthy human individuals. Study-level results: Sample collection involved blood only; tissue repertoires are likely different.

Assay: immunoSEQ multiplex PCR; the TCRdb copy retains only in-frame clones and omits some. The table lists under 2.5 million clones, just under 95% of them singletons, with around 0.35% in the top ten. Naive CD4+ cells were CD45RA-selected; the remaining cells were memory. Per germline, CDR1 SGHVS and CDR2 FNYEAQ. The CDR3 contains 13 residues. Trimming took 3 bases from V and 5 from J; bases not matched to a gene: 3. This clone was counted between two and nine times. Its target is not known. The sequence derives from a man between 18 and 35 years old in good health. Some clones in this sample may be carry-over from other donors' samples. The sequenced sample was naive CD4+ T cells from PBMCs. This sample's subset: CD45RA+ positively selected. This chain connects TRBV7-6 to TRBJ1-1; 7 bases are a match to TRBD1. The CDR3 reads CASSFLQGTEAFF. The CDR3, as DNA: TGTGCCAGCAGCTTCCTACAGGGGACTGAAGCTTTCTTT.